This passage covers 18 T cell receptor beta chains from one sample sequenced in a study of blood T cell repertoires in COVID-19. Repertoires were generated with immunoSEQ multiplex PCR, while TCRdb's copy carries only in-frame clones and drops some. The profile shows 75,000 to 95,000 clones, 75% to 85% of them singletons. Sequencing used peripheral blood. These TCRs come from a woman aged 40 to 50 with active or convalescent COVID-19.

The chain joins TRBV10-3 to TRBJ2-1; 8 bases match TRBD2. Trimming removed 7 bases from V and 5 bases from J; junction bases left unmatched: 10. Per the germline V gene, CDR1 is ENHRY and CDR2 is SYGVKD. This CDR3 spans 15 amino acids. For the CDR3, the DNA is TGTGCCATCACCCCCCGGTCGGGAGGGGACAATGAGCAGTTCTTC. It specifies CAITPRSGGDNEQFF.

This chain joins TRBV7-2 and TRBJ1-4; D gene ambiguous. Trimming cost V 0 bases and J 3 bases, with 11 bases left between them. The germline gives CDR1 SGHTA, CDR2 FQGNSA. This CDR3 contains 16 residues. CDR3 amino acids: CASSLASRRPNEKLFF. In nucleotides, the CDR3 is TGTGCCAGCAGCTTAGCCAGCAGGCGTCCTAATGAAAAACTGTTTTTT.

The chain carries TRBV2 and TRBJ2-7; D is perhaps TRBD1 (6 bases). CDR1 is SNHLY, CDR2 FYNNEI, per germline. The CDR3 spans 12 residues. The V end was cut by 5 bases, the J end by 2 bases, with 7 bases between. CDR3 protein: CASSKGAYEQYF. The CDR3 DNA reads as TGTGCCAGCAGTAAGGGGGCCTACGAGCAGTACTTC.

The V call is TRBV10-3, the J call TRBJ1-1, with 9 bases matching TRBD1. V gave up 3 bases and J gave up 5 bases; unmatched junction bases: 13. CDR3 length: 17 residues. Per germline, CDR1 ENHRY and CDR2 SYGVKD. This chain's CDR3 is CAISDFGTGRKGTEAFF. The CDR3 DNA reads as TGTGCCATCAGTGATTTCGGGACAGGGAGGAAGGGAACTGAAGCTTTCTTT.

About this clone itself: The same CDR3 can be traced to other DNA sequences in this sample. V gene TRBV24-1 combines with J gene TRBJ1-2; D is unresolved. The CDR3 runs 12 residues. Trimming pared 4 bases from V and 5 bases from J, leaving 7 bases between. CDR1 is KGHDR, CDR2 SFDVKD, per germline. CDR3: CATSEGSYGYTF. CDR3 DNA sequence: TGTGCCACCAGTGAGGGCAGTTATGGCTACACCTTC.

V usage is TRBV11-2 and J usage is TRBJ1-2; no clear D. V shed 0 bases and J shed 6 bases, with 11 bases lying between them. Germline V gene lookup returns CDR1 SGHAT and CDR2 FQNNGV. The CDR3 has 14 amino acids. The CDR3 reads CASSLDWSRNGYTF. In DNA form, the CDR3 reads TGTGCCAGCAGCTTAGATTGGTCGAGAAATGGCTACACCTTC.

The CDR3 DNA reads as TGTGCCATCAGTGCCCACGACGGGGGGCTGAGTGAAAAACTGTTTTTT. Protein sequence: CAISAHDGGLSEKLFF. The V and J genes are TRBV10-3 and TRBJ1-4, with a tentative D call TRBD1 (6 bases). In germline, CDR1 is ENHRY, CDR2 SYGVKD. The CDR3 loop spans 16 amino acids. The ends were cut back, 4 bases at V and 7 bases at J, with 19 bases in the middle.

The chain has TRBV5-1 and TRBJ1-1; D unclear. Germline-derived CDR1 and CDR2 are SGHRS and YFSETQ. V lost 4 bases to trimming and J lost 10 bases, with 23 bases between them. This CDR3 comprises 15 residues. This CDR3 reads CASSAQSTHGLGAFF. CDR3 DNA: TGCGCCAGCAGCGCCCAGAGTACTCACGGACTAGGAGCTTTCTTT. Based on the CDR3 plus reference TRBV5-1 and TRBJ1-1, the full variable domain is KAGVTQTPRYLIKTRGQQVTLSCSPISGHRSVSWYQQTPGQGLQFLFEYFSETQRNKGNFPGRFSGRQFSNSRSEMNVSTLELGDSALYLCASSAQSTHGLGAFFGQGTRLTVV.

This clone is a singleton in its sample. The chain recombines TRBV27 with TRBJ1-4; possible D gene TRBD1, 5 bases. This CDR3 has 14 residues. CDR1 is MNHEY, CDR2 SMNVEV, per germline (reference sequence). V lost 7 bases, J lost 8 bases, and 17 bases lay in between. CDR3 bases: TGTGCCAGCACCCACACGGGGGGGAGAGAAAAACTGTTTTTT. Its protein is CASTHTGGREKLFF.

This chain joins TRBV6-5 and TRBJ2-7, with a tentative D call TRBD2 (5 bases). The CDR3 spans 13 residues. The ends were cut back, 2 bases at V and 6 bases at J, with 11 bases in the middle. Germline V lookup: CDR1 MNHEY, CDR2 SVGAGI. The CDR3 coding sequence is TGTGCCAGCAGTTACAGGACGGACTCCGAGCAGTACTTC. This translates into CASSYRTDSEQYF.

The table lists this clone with a count of one. The chain is built from TRBV19 and TRBJ1-1, with D maybe TRBD1 (6 bases). This CDR3 is 15 amino acids long. The V and J ends lost 7 bases and 2 bases respectively, with 17 bases between them. The V gene's germline CDR1 is LNHDA and CDR2 SQIVND (reference sequence). CDR3 sequence reads: CASIARGNPNTEAFF. DNA for the CDR3: TGTGCCAGTATAGCCAGGGGTAATCCTAACACTGAAGCTTTCTTT.

This clone was seen only a few times. The rearrangement joins TRBV7-9 to TRBJ2-2, with D tentatively TRBD2 (7 bases). The CDR3 is made up of 16 amino acids. Germline CDR1 reads SEHNR; CDR2 reads FQNEAQ (reference sequence). V lost 0 bases to trimming and J lost 7 bases, with 15 bases between them. This CDR3 reads CASSLAAGAASGELFF. CDR3 DNA sequence: TGTGCCAGCAGCTTAGCTGCGGGGGCTGCCAGCGGGGAGCTGTTTTTT.

The chain recombines TRBV12-3 or TRBV12-4 with TRBJ1-1; no reliable D call. V was cut by 10 bases and J by 1 base, with 7 bases left in between. The CDR3 consists of 11 residues. The CDR3 spells CATKQNTEAFF. The CDR3 DNA follows: TGTGCCACCAAACAGAACACTGAAGCTTTCTTT.

This chain joins TRBV5-6 and TRBJ1-4; TRBD1 aligns across 10 bases. Per germline, CDR1 SGHDT and CDR2 YYEEEE. Trimming cost V 4 bases and J 6 bases; bases outside gene matches: 3. CDR3 length equals 14 residues. The CDR3 nucleotides read TGTGCCAGCAGCCTGACAGGGGGCGATGAAAAACTGTTTTTT. Translated, it gives CASSLTGGDEKLFF.

V usage is TRBV6-5 and J usage is TRBJ1-1; possible D gene TRBD1, 5 bases. The germline V gene has CDR1 MNHEY and CDR2 SVGAGI. Trimming pared 7 bases from V and 1 base from J, leaving 10 bases between. The CDR3 runs to 13 residues. The CDR3 here is CASNPTANTEAFF. CDR3 sequence (DNA): TGTGCCAGCAACCCGACAGCGAACACTGAAGCTTTCTTT.

The chain joins TRBV5-1 to TRBJ2-7, with no clear D. Germline V CDR1 and CDR2: SGHRS, YFSETQ. V was trimmed by 4 bases and J by 3 bases, leaving 11 bases between them. This CDR3 region has 13 residues. The CDR3 loop reads CASSLTLLYEQYF. In DNA, the CDR3 is TGCGCCAGCAGCCTAACCCTCCTCTACGAGCAGTACTTC.

This chain joins TRBV28 and TRBJ2-7; D may be TRBD1 (5 bases). V lost 6 bases and J lost 1, with 7 bases in between. This CDR3 is 12 amino acids long. CDR1 and CDR2 (germline): MDHEN, SYDVKM. The CDR3 region has the DNA TGTGCCAGCAGAACAGGATCCTACGAGCAGTACTTC. Translation gives CASRTGSYEQYF.

The chain joins TRBV6-5 to TRBJ1-5; D ambiguous. Between the trimmed V and J ends, which lost 5 bases and 1 base, there was a span of 9 bases. Germline V gives CDR1 MNHEY, CDR2 SVGAGI. The CDR3 covers 14 residues. In nucleotides, the CDR3 is TGTGCCAGCAGTCGGCGAGGAAGCAATCAGCCCCAGCATTTT. Amino acids: CASSRRGSNQPQHF.